The present T cell receptor (beta chain) was sequenced within a study of blood T cell repertoires in COVID-19. Whole-study context: The samples span acute and convalescent COVID-19 from the United States, Italy and Spain.

In the original analysis: From reference gene primer amplification, estimates of nucleated cell counts were derived. Clones were read by immunoSEQ multiplex PCR, and TCRdb kept only the in-frame ones, dropping some. V and J calls and clone size are copied from that table; D and trimming were computed from the DNA. The data contain 120,000 or so clones, roughly 80% of them singletons. CDR3 length: 13 residues. Germline V gives CDR1 SGDLS, CDR2 YYNGEE. Trimming shortened V by 3 bases and J by 7 bases, and 14 bases separated the two germline ends. Sequenced: peripheral blood. The chain links TRBV9 to TRBJ2-7, with D possibly matching TRBD2 (5 bases). The origin of this receptor is a human donor in a cohort sampled during active COVID-19. CDR3 protein: CASSENARREQYF. In DNA form, the CDR3 reads TGTGCCAGCAGCGAAAATGCCCGGAGGGAGCAGTACTTC.